One TCR beta chain is described in this entry. The repertoire was sequenced with immunoSEQ multiplex PCR; TCRdb's copy has only in-frame clones and lacks some. The sample holds about 120,000 clones; 75% to 90% are singletons and the top ten take approximately 10%. These data come from a study of T cell responses to AZD1222 COVID-19 vaccine. The CDR3 covers 15 residues. Looked up from germline, CDR1 is MNHEY and CDR2 is SVGAGI. Trimming pared 2 bases from V and 1 base from J, leaving 11 bases between. The rearrangement joins TRBV6-5 to TRBJ1-1; weak D call: TRBD1 (6 bases). Here the sequenced sample was peripheral blood, taken on day 0 of MenACWY control vaccination. This clonotype originated in an adult in good health. CDR3 sequence (DNA): TGTGCCAGCAGTTACCCTGGACAGAAGAACACTGAAGCTTTCTTT. Its protein product is CASSYPGQKNTEAFF.